One sample yielded the 8 T cell receptor beta chains listed below, sequenced in a study of early T cells in non-severe SARS-CoV-2 infection. TCRdb re-derived calls from the 5' RACE reads in MiXCR, one entry per CDR3 protein. The profile shows 25,000 to 35,000 distinct CDR3 sequences, roughly 4.6% of them singletons. Sequences were derived from whole blood, sampled at baseline. The receptor source for this set is an adult who was a healthcare worker with PCR-confirmed SARS-CoV-2 infection or an uninfected control (not recorded which).

This clonotype was observed many times. The chain employs TRBV11-2 and TRBJ2-5; D unresolved. Between the trimmed V and J ends, which lost 0 bases and 1 base, there was a span of 6 bases. The CDR3 length is 14 residues. Germline loops: CDR1 SGHAT, CDR2 FQNNGV. Here the CDR3 DNA reads TGTGCCAGCAGCTTAGAAAGCAGCCAAGAGACCCAGTACTTC. Encoded protein: CASSLESSQETQYF.

This clonotype was counted ten times or more. The chain links TRBV5-5 to TRBJ2-7; 10 bases agree with TRBD1. The V segment lost 4 bases and the J segment 0 bases; nucleotides outside the gene matches: 16. The CDR3 loop spans 19 amino acids. In germline, CDR1 is SGHKS, CDR2 YYEKEE (reference sequence). CDR3 nucleotide sequence: TGTGCCAGCAGCCAAGGGGTGGGGACAGGGGTTCGAGGCTCCTACGAGCAGTACTTC. It encodes CASSQGVGTGVRGSYEQYF.

This clonotype was seen repeatedly, ten times or more. The chain is built from TRBV5-1 and TRBJ2-5; 9 positions match TRBD2. Trimming cost V 3 bases and J 2 bases; bases outside gene matches: 20. The CDR3 is 20 residues long. Germline V gene lookup returns CDR1 SGHRS and CDR2 YFSETQ. The CDR3 here is CASSYPTSGPTRGPQETQYF. The DNA of the CDR3 is TGCGCCAGCAGCTACCCGACTAGCGGTCCAACCCGAGGCCCTCAAGAGACCCAGTACTTC.

This clonotype was seen at least ten times. The rearrangement links TRBV7-8 to TRBJ1-3, with no clear D. The V gene lost 0 bases and the J gene lost 5 bases, with 5 bases spanning the gap. This CDR3 is 13 amino acids long. Germline V lookup: CDR1 SGHVS, CDR2 FQNEAQ. CDR3 DNA sequence: TGTGCCAGCAGCTTAGCATTACGAAACACCATATATTTT. This sequence encodes CASSLALRNTIYF.

On this clonotype: A single base separates this from a much larger clone, so it may be a read error. V and J are TRBV3-1 and TRBJ2-7, with D possibly being TRBD1 (5 bases). This CDR3 comprises 15 residues. Germline-derived CDR1 and CDR2 are LGHDT and YNNKEL (reference sequence). Here the CDR3 reads CASSFDLVHQGEQCF. The CDR3 bases are TGTGCCAGCAGCTTTGACCTGGTTCATCAGGGCGAGCAGTGCTTC.

In its sample, this clonotype was seen many times. This chain links TRBV18 with TRBJ2-5; perhaps TRBD1 as D (5 bases). The CDR3 length is 15 residues. Germline CDR1 KGHSH, CDR2 LQKENI. Trimming left V 3 bases short and J 2 bases short, with 13 bases between. CDR3 nucleotides: TGTGCCAGCTCACCGTTGAAGACAGTTCAAGAGACCCAGTACTTC. Translation gives CASSPLKTVQETQYF.

This clonotype was picked up many times. This chain links TRBV2 with TRBJ2-1; D might be TRBD1 (6 bases). V was cut by 3 bases and J by 7 bases, with 7 bases left in between. The CDR3 consists of 12 residues. The V gene's germline CDR1 is SNHLY and CDR2 FYNNEI. The CDR3 nucleotides read TGTGCCAGCAGTGACAGGGGTAATGAGCAGTTCTTC. Translating gives CASSDRGNEQFF.

The V gene is TRBV23-1, the J gene TRBJ2-2; D unresolved. TRBV23-1 is flagged as an ORF with uncertain function. The CDR3 consists of 10 residues. Trimming took 8 bases from V and 8 from J, leaving 6 bases between them. The CDR3 loop is CASPRGELFF. The CDR3 region has the DNA TGCGCCAGCCCCCGAGGGGAGCTGTTTTTT.